Listed below are T cell receptor beta chains from one sample, sequenced in a study of blood T cell repertoires in COVID-19. The method was immunoSEQ multiplex PCR; TCRdb's version includes in-frame clones alone and lacks a portion of them. The table records more than 110,000 clones, roughly 80% of them present only once. The sample was peripheral blood. The receptors come from a woman between 45 and 65 years old with active or convalescent COVID-19. The CDR3 runs from the conserved cysteine through the conserved F or W. A D gene is named only where the DNA matches it firmly. Only some rows state a clone size, as once, few, many or a class for expanded clones.

V gene	J gene	D gene	clone size	CDR3 protein	CDR3 DNA
TRBV2	TRBJ2-7	TRBD2	-	CASSEEIAGKGEQYF	TGTGCCAGCAGTGAGGAAATAGCGGGAAAGGGGGAGCAGTACTTC
TRBV7-8	TRBJ2-1	TRBD1	few	CASSQAGQGALNEQFF	TGTGCCAGCAGCCAGGCGGGACAGGGGGCGCTTAATGAGCAGTTCTTC
TRBV10-3	TRBJ1-1	TRBD1	few	CAISEDRGLNTEAFF	TGTGCCATCAGTGAGGACAGGGGGCTGAACACTGAAGCTTTCTTT
TRBV5-1	TRBJ2-6	-	-	CASSLDSAPTF	TGCGCCAGCAGTTTAGACTCCGCGCCGACTTTC
TRBV24-1	TRBJ2-3	TRBD1	many	CATSDRGRRGARTDTQYF	TGTGCCACCTCAGACAGGGGGCGACGGGGGGCCCGCACAGATACGCAGTATTTT
TRBV14	TRBJ2-4	-	few	CASSQGTQRAKNIQYF	TGTGCCAGCAGCCAAGGGACTCAAAGGGCAAAAAACATTCAGTACTTC
TRBV2	TRBJ1-1	TRBD1	few	CASTGRWTGSSGAFF	TGTGCCAGCACGGGGCGCTGGACAGGGTCGTCGGGAGCTTTCTTT
TRBV27	TRBJ2-3	-	-	CASTAVDSQDTQYF	TGTGCCAGCACCGCGGTGGATTCTCAGGATACGCAGTATTTT
TRBV10-3	TRBJ2-1	TRBD1	-	CAISLTGTSYNEQFF	TGTGCCATCAGTTTGACAGGGACAAGCTACAATGAGCAGTTCTTC
TRBV10-3	TRBJ1-1	TRBD1	-	CAISRDRENTEAFF	TGTGCCATCAGCCGTGACAGGGAGAACACTGAAGCTTTCTTT
TRBV7-3	TRBJ2-2	TRBD2	-	CASSPTGGIANTGELFF	TGTGCCAGCAGCCCGACGGGGGGGATCGCGAACACCGGGGAGCTGTTTTTT
TRBV21-1	TRBJ2-1	-	once	CASSTLSRQRSNYNEQFF	TGTGCCAGCAGCACTCTCTCAAGACAGAGAAGCAACTACAATGAGCAGTTCTTC
TRBV6-2/TRBV6-3	TRBJ2-1	TRBD2	-	CASSGTAGGPMVEQFF	TGTGCCAGCAGTGGCACGGCGGGAGGGCCTATGGTTGAGCAGTTCTTC
TRBV19	TRBJ2-2	-	-	CASSIEGQGLGGMNTGELFF	TGTGCCAGTAGTATAGAGGGCCAGGGCTTGGGCGGGATGAACACCGGGGAGCTGTTTTTT
TRBV29-1	TRBJ2-7	TRBD2	-	CSVGRSPGGGQIEQYF	TGCAGCGTTGGCCGGTCCCCTGGCGGGGGGCAGATCGAGCAGTACTTC
TRBV20-1	TRBJ1-2	-	-	CSASQGRDYGYTF	TGCAGTGCTAGTCAGGGGAGGGACTATGGCTACACCTTC
TRBV15	TRBJ1-1	-	-	CATSRDPSGTWGSTEAFF	TGTGCCACCAGCAGAGATCCCTCGGGGACTTGGGGGAGCACTGAAGCTTTCTTT
TRBV12-3/TRBV12-4	TRBJ1-1	-	-	CASKTDHYTEAFF	TGTGCCAGTAAGACAGATCACTACACTGAAGCTTTCTTT
TRBV7-9	TRBJ2-2	TRBD1	few	CASSTWDRVNTGELFF	TGTGCCAGCAGCACCTGGGACAGGGTCAACACCGGGGAGCTGTTTTTT
TRBV6-2/TRBV6-3	TRBJ1-3	-	-	CASSWTDGNTIYF	TGTGCCAGCAGTTGGACAGATGGAAACACCATATATTTT
TRBV7-6	TRBJ2-1	-	-	CASSSLQGNEQFF	TGTGCCAGCAGCTCACTACAGGGCAATGAGCAGTTCTTC
TRBV27	TRBJ1-2	TRBD1	-	CASSARTGGIWGLGYTF	TGTGCCAGCAGTGCTCGGACAGGGGGAATATGGGGTTTAGGGTACACCTTC
TRBV30	TRBJ1-2	TRBD1	-	CAWKLPGQGGGYTF	TGTGCCTGGAAACTGCCCGGACAGGGTGGTGGCTACACCTTC
TRBV5-4	TRBJ2-7	-	-	CASSLVRGSSYEQYF	TGTGCCAGCAGCTTGGTTCGGGGGAGCTCCTACGAGCAGTACTTC
TRBV4-3	TRBJ1-6	-	-	CASSQAWDMDNSPLHF	TGCGCCAGCAGCCAAGCATGGGACATGGATAATTCACCCCTCCACTTT
TRBV18	TRBJ2-2	TRBD2	-	CASSPKTSQSGELFF	TGTGCCAGCTCACCAAAGACTAGCCAGTCAGGGGAGCTGTTTTTT
TRBV19	TRBJ1-5	-	-	CASSMPSEQPQHF	TGTGCCAGTAGTATGCCGTCTGAGCAGCCCCAGCATTTT
TRBV20-1	TRBJ2-7	TRBD1	-	CSASVPGQGYEQYF	TGCAGTGCTAGTGTTCCGGGACAGGGGTACGAGCAGTACTTC
TRBV9	TRBJ2-3	-	-	CASSGAPGTQYF	TGTGCCAGCAGCGGGGCGCCAGGTACGCAGTATTTT
TRBV11-2	TRBJ2-7	TRBD1	many	CASLRTGYEQYF	TGTGCCAGCCTGAGGACAGGCTACGAGCAGTACTTC
TRBV25-1	TRBJ2-3	TRBD2	many	CASSEWGSGTDTQYF	TGTGCCAGCAGTGAATGGGGTAGCGGGACAGATACGCAGTATTTT
TRBV7-2	TRBJ2-1	-	-	CATSPGGAYNEQFF	TGTGCCACTTCCCCCGGCGGAGCCTACAATGAGCAGTTCTTC
TRBV3-1/TRBV3-2	TRBJ2-5	TRBD1	-	CASSQRGRVETQYF	TGTGCCAGCAGCCAGAGGGGGCGGGTAGAGACCCAGTACTTC
TRBV15	TRBJ2-1	-	-	CATSSPPRGAGNEQFF	TGTGCCACCAGCAGTCCCCCCCGGGGGGCGGGGAATGAGCAGTTCTTC
TRBV5-4	TRBJ2-7	TRBD1	-	CASSSPTGDREQYF	TGTGCCAGCAGCTCTCCGACAGGGGATAGAGAGCAGTACTTC
TRBV27	TRBJ2-3	-	-	CASSLFSVTDTQYF	TGTGCCAGCAGTTTATTCTCAGTCACAGATACGCAGTATTTT
TRBV3-1/TRBV3-2	TRBJ2-7	-	-	CASSQRTTYEQYF	TGTGCCAGCAGCCAAAGGACAACCTACGAGCAGTACTTC